Following are 30 T cell receptor beta chains from one sample sequenced in a study of tumour-infiltrating T cells in Burkitt lymphoma. The table came from immunoSEQ multiplex PCR; TCRdb's copy has only in-frame clones and leaves some out. The sample yields 14,000 or so clones, roughly 74% seen once. What was sequenced was tumor tissue. The receptors derive from a human donor with diffuse large B-cell lymphoma.

The chain recombines TRBV12-2 with TRBJ1-4. TRBV12-2 represents a pseudogene. The CDR3 loop spans 15 amino acids. CDR3 nucleotides: TGTGCAAGTCGCTTAGCGACCGGAACTAATGAAAAACTGTTTTTT. Translating it yields CASRLATGTNEKLFF.

V and J are TRBV14 and TRBJ2-3; 9 nucleotides match TRBD2. Trimming removed 4 bases from V and 7 bases from J; junction bases left unmatched: 12. From germline, CDR1 is SGHDN and CDR2 FVKESK. The CDR3 spans 16 residues. The CDR3 is CASSLRRLAGPNTQYF. The CDR3 nucleotides read TGTGCCAGCAGCCTTAGGCGGCTAGCGGGACCCAATACGCAGTATTTT.

This CDR3 is CATSRKTGRGNNEQFF. Here the CDR3 DNA reads TGTGCCACCAGCAGGAAGACAGGTCGGGGAAACAATGAGCAGTTCTTC. The chain is built from TRBV15 and TRBJ2-1; TRBD1 is a possible D gene (6 bases). This CDR3 is built from 16 residues. Trimming took off 3 bases at V and 5 bases at J, with 17 bases between the two ends. Germline loops: CDR1 LNHNV, CDR2 YYDKDF (reference sequence).

This clone was observed a few times. The rearrangement uses TRBV9 and TRBJ1-2; no reliable D call. The CDR3 totals 11 residues. V lost 3 bases to trimming and J lost 9 bases, with 9 bases between them. Germline loops: CDR1 SGDLS, CDR2 YYNGEE. The CDR3 DNA sequence: TGTGCCAGCAGCGGAAACGGTCGCTACACCTTC. Residues: CASSGNGRYTF.

In its sample, this clone is medium-sized. The rearrangement uses TRBV5-5 and TRBJ2-1; perhaps TRBD1 as D (6 bases). The germline V and J ends were trimmed by 4 bases and 9 bases, with 20 bases remaining between them. There are 15 residues in the CDR3. The germline gives CDR1 SGHKS, CDR2 YYEKEE (reference sequence). CDR3 in amino acids: CASSRRQDTLGEQFF. CDR3 sequence (DNA): TGTGCCAGCAGCCGCCGACAGGACACCCTGGGTGAGCAGTTCTTC.

This sequence joins TRBV19 and TRBJ2-2; D possibly uses TRBD1 or TRBD2 (5 bases each). The germline V gene encodes CDR1 LNHDA and CDR2 SQIVND (reference sequence). V gave up 6 bases and J gave up 6 bases, with 11 bases separating them. The CDR3 covers 13 residues. CDR3 residues: CASRLGVAGELFF. Here the CDR3 DNA reads TGTGCCAGTAGATTGGGGGTCGCCGGGGAGCTGTTTTTT.

The chain has TRBV19 and TRBJ1-1; D perhaps matches TRBD1 (6 bases). The germline V gene has CDR1 LNHDA and CDR2 SQIVND (reference sequence). CDR3 size: 15 residues. Trimming took 8 bases from V and 1 from J, leaving 17 bases between them. The CDR3 sequence: CASGEFRGGNTEAFF. DNA of the CDR3: TGTGCCAGTGGGGAGTTCAGGGGCGGGAACACTGAAGCTTTCTTT.

The chain uses TRBV19 and TRBJ2-7; D remains ambiguous. The V end lost 3 bases, the J end lost 6 bases, and 9 bases lay between the germline ends. CDR3 length: 12 residues. CDR1 is LNHDA and CDR2 is SQIVND in the germline V gene (reference sequence). The CDR3 here is CASSISGFEQYF. DNA of the CDR3: TGTGCCAGTAGTATTTCCGGATTCGAGCAGTACTTC.

This clone is large by share. The chain recombines TRBV6-6 with TRBJ1-2; D remains unclear. Looked up from germline, CDR1 is MNHNY and CDR2 is SVGAGI (reference sequence). Trimming pared 2 bases from V and 5 bases from J, leaving 12 bases between. CDR3 size: 14 residues. This CDR3 reads CASSYGGDAYGYTF. The CDR3, as DNA: TGTGCCAGCAGTTACGGCGGGGATGCATATGGCTACACCTTC.

V and J are TRBV19 and TRBJ2-2; unclear D gene. Trimming stripped 5 bases from V and 6 bases from J, with 10 bases between. The CDR3 length is 13 residues. From germline, CDR1 is LNHDA and CDR2 SQIVND (reference sequence). As DNA, the CDR3 is TGTGCCAGTAGTCTCACGGGTCCCGGGGAGCTGTTTTTT. It is translated as CASSLTGPGELFF.

The rearrangement uses TRBV25-1 and TRBJ2-7, with D unclear. The CDR3 has 13 residues. Germline CDR1 MGHDK, CDR2 SYGVNS. Trimming pared 3 bases from V and 1 base from J, leaving 7 bases between. This chain's CDR3 is CASSDSPSYEQYF. The CDR3, as DNA: TGTGCCAGCAGTGATTCCCCATCCTACGAGCAGTACTTC.

The gene calls are TRBV9 and TRBJ2-5; TRBD2 agrees at 7 bases. This CDR3 is 14 amino acids long. Trimming removed 2 bases from V and 5 bases from J; junction bases left unmatched: 6. The V gene's germline CDR1 is SGDLS and CDR2 YYNGEE. CDR3 bases: TGTGCCAGCAGCGTCTCGGCGGGAGCGGAGACCCAGTACTTC. It yields the protein CASSVSAGAETQYF.

Only one count was recorded for this clone. The gene calls are TRBV10-3 and TRBJ2-7; no definite D call. The CDR3 totals 15 residues. Germline CDR1 is ENHRY and CDR2 is SYGVKD. The ends were cut back, 4 bases at V and 3 bases at J, with 16 bases in the middle. The CDR3 loop is CAISALDANNYEQYF. The CDR3 DNA is TGTGCCATCAGTGCCTTGGACGCAAACAACTACGAGCAGTACTTC.

The DNA for the CDR3 is TGTGCCCCTTCCCACAGGCCCGGGGAGACTGAAGCTTTCTTT. Translation: CAPSHRPGETEAFF. The rearrangement links TRBV30 to TRBJ1-1; D is possibly TRBD1 (5 bases). The CDR3 loop spans 14 amino acids. CDR1 and CDR2 (germline): GTSNPN, SVGIG (reference sequence). V lost 8 bases and J lost 5, with 21 bases in between.

This chain's CDR3 is CASSISGQGRYGYTF. CDR3 bases: TGTGCCAGTAGTATCTCGGGACAGGGCCGCTATGGCTACACCTTC. The V and J genes are TRBV19 and TRBJ1-2, with TRBD1 matching over 9 bases. Germline V CDR1 and CDR2: LNHDA, SQIVND (reference sequence). With V trimmed by 3 bases and J by 4 bases, 6 bases remained unmatched. The CDR3 has 15 residues.

The chain combines TRBV11-2 with TRBJ1-2; D uncertain. The CDR3 covers 13 residues. The V and J ends lost 0 bases and 12 bases respectively, with 14 bases between them. Germline V gene lookup returns CDR1 SGHAT and CDR2 FQNNGV. CDR3: CASSLDARPGHTF. The CDR3 DNA follows: TGTGCCAGCAGCTTAGATGCCCGTCCAGGACACACCTTC. The variable domain in full, with the rest retrieved from reference TRBV11-2 and TRBJ1-2, is EAGVAQSPRYKIIEKRQSVAFWCNPISGHATLYWYQQILGQGPKLLIQFQNNGVVDDSQLPKDRFSAERLKGVDSTLKIQPAKLEDSAVYLCASSLDARPGHTFGSGTRLTVV.

This rearrangement joins TRBV10-3 to TRBJ1-5, with D possibly being TRBD1 (5 bases). CDR1 and CDR2 (germline): ENHRY, SYGVKD. With 11 bases removed from V and 2 bases from J, the gap between germline ends came to 19 bases. This CDR3 has 15 amino acids. CDR3 region: CASRAGGEGNQPQHF. In nucleotides, the CDR3 is TGTGCCTCCCGGGCGGGGGGGGAAGGCAATCAGCCCCAGCATTTT.

The chain is built from TRBV4-2 and TRBJ2-7; unclear D gene. The V gene lost 1 base and the J gene lost 3 bases, with 19 bases spanning the gap. Germline V gene lookup returns CDR1 LGHNA and CDR2 YNFKEQ. The CDR3 loop spans 17 amino acids. This chain's CDR3 is CASSQGPTSDLLYEQYF. The DNA for the CDR3 is TGTGCCAGCAGCCAAGGACCGACCAGCGACCTACTCTACGAGCAGTACTTC.

The rearrangement joins TRBV9 to TRBJ2-1, with TRBD1 identical over 9 bases. V dropped 4 bases and J dropped 10; count of bases not matched to a gene: 15. Germline CDR1 reads SGDLS; CDR2 reads YYNGEE. The CDR3 spans 16 residues. The CDR3 protein is CASSTHRGQGQGEQFF. The CDR3, as DNA: TGTGCCAGCAGCACCCATAGGGGACAGGGACAGGGCGAGCAGTTCTTC.

By share of the sample, this clone is medium-sized. The chain recombines TRBV2 with TRBJ1-2; D uncertain. CDR3 length: 13 amino acids. Per the germline V gene, CDR1 is SNHLY and CDR2 is FYNNEI. Trimming cost V 3 bases and J 3 bases, with 8 bases left between them. CDR3 amino acids: CASSEASDYGYTF. CDR3 nucleotides: TGTGCCAGCAGTGAGGCCAGTGACTATGGCTACACCTTC.

The chain has TRBV19 and TRBJ1-1; D not resolved. Germline CDR1 and CDR2: LNHDA and SQIVND (reference sequence). Trimming shortened V by 4 bases and J by 1 base, and 10 bases separated the two germline ends. The CDR3 runs 14 residues. The CDR3 DNA reads TGTGCCAGTAGTACGGATAGTCCGAACACTGAAGCTTTCTTT. Amino acids: CASSTDSPNTEAFF.

V gene TRBV23-1 combines with J gene TRBJ2-5, with D perhaps TRBD2 (6 bases). TRBV23-1 is an ORF, and what it does is uncertain. The CDR3 runs 14 residues. V was trimmed by 6 bases and J by 2 bases, leaving 13 bases between them. CDR3 bases: TGCGCCAGCAGACATCTAGCGCCTCAAGAGACCCAGTACTTC. Encoded protein: CASRHLAPQETQYF.

V usage is TRBV19 and J usage is TRBJ1-1; 12 positions agree with TRBD1. The trim removed 0 bases at V and 0 bases at J, leaving 20 bases unmatched. CDR1 and CDR2 from the germline V gene are LNHDA and SQIVND (reference sequence). The CDR3 extends over 23 amino acids. The CDR3, as DNA: TGTGCCAGTAGTATAGATCAGGTCGGTGTGATCGGGACAGGGGGCAGTATGAACACTGAAGCTTTCTTT. Protein product: CASSIDQVGVIGTGGSMNTEAFF.

The rearrangement links TRBV9 to TRBJ2-7; D remains ambiguous. The CDR3 sequence is 14 residues long. Between the trimmed V and J ends, which lost 0 bases and 1 base, there was a span of 8 bases. The V gene's germline CDR1 is SGDLS and CDR2 YYNGEE. CDR3 bases: TGTGCCAGCAGCGTAGTTGGGATATCCTACGAGCAGTACGTC. It encodes CASSVVGISYEQYV.

The J gene is TRBJ1-2, the V gene TRBV6-1, with D uncertain. V was cut by 11 bases and J by 4 bases, with 17 bases left in between. The CDR3 extends over 13 amino acids. Germline-derived CDR1 and CDR2 are MNHNS and SASEGT. The CDR3 coding sequence is TGTGCCCCCACGGAGATCTGGGTCTATGGCTACACCTTC. Protein sequence: CAPTEIWVYGYTF.

The chain joins TRBV5-1 to TRBJ2-1, with TRBD1 matching 7 bases. CDR3 length: 14 residues. Per the germline V gene, CDR1 is SGHRS and CDR2 is YFSETQ. The J segment lost 3 bases and the V segment lost 3 bases, leaving 3 bases of the junction unmatched. The CDR3 nucleotides are TGCGCCAGCAGCTACGGACAGGACTACAATGAGCAGTTCTTC. As protein: CASSYGQDYNEQFF.

This chain links TRBV9 with TRBJ2-1, with 7 nucleotides matching TRBD2. The germline gives CDR1 SGDLS, CDR2 YYNGEE. CDR3 length: 15 residues. V trimming: 6 bases; J trimming: 2 bases; junction bases outside the gene matches: 8. The CDR3 here is CASTVGGGPYNEQFF. The CDR3 region has the DNA TGTGCCAGCACTGTCGGGGGAGGGCCCTACAATGAGCAGTTCTTC.

CDR3 nucleotide sequence: TGTGCCAGTTTAGTGCCTTCGGTGGGTGAAGCTTTCTTT. Amino acid sequence: CASLVPSVGEAFF. The chain has TRBV6-5 and TRBJ1-1; D not certain. Germline-derived CDR1 and CDR2 are MNHEY and SVGAGI. Trimming shortened V by 9 bases and J by 7 bases, and 18 bases separated the two germline ends. This CDR3 region has 13 residues.

The chain carries TRBV27 and TRBJ1-1; TRBD1 matches 7 bases. V dropped 6 bases and J dropped 5; count of bases not matched to a gene: 6. CDR1 and CDR2 (germline): MNHEY, SMNVEV (reference sequence). The CDR3 covers 13 residues. CDR3: CASSLQGSTEAFF. The CDR3, as DNA: TGTGCCAGCAGCTTACAGGGGTCTACTGAAGCTTTCTTT.

The chain's CDR3 is CASSRQNYGYTF. In nucleotides, the CDR3 is TGTGCCAGCAGCCGACAGAACTATGGCTACACCTTC. The chain joins TRBV7-9 to TRBJ1-2, with a tentative D call TRBD1 (5 bases). The CDR3 covers 12 residues. CDR1 is SEHNR and CDR2 is FQNEAQ in the germline V gene (reference sequence). Trimming pared 5 bases from V and 2 bases from J, leaving 6 bases between.